This T cell receptor beta chain was recorded in a study of blood T cell repertoires in COVID-19. Study-wide background: The samples span acute and convalescent COVID-19 from the United States, Italy and Spain. Sources were T cells, B-cell-depleted T cells, or PBMCs; the material itself was cDNA or gDNA.

Methods used by the authors: Estimation of nucleated cell counts relied on the amplification of reference gene primers. Data came from immunoSEQ multiplex PCR; TCRdb stores just in-frame clones and leaves some out. The V and J calls and clone size were taken over from that table, and D and trimming were inferred from the DNA. Here the sample spans 200,000 or so clones, roughly 81% being singletons. The ends were cut back, 10 bases at V and 3 bases at J, with 16 bases in the middle. This CDR3 has 14 amino acids. Germline assignment: CDR1 LGHDT and CDR2 YNNKEL (reference sequence). The clonotype comes from a woman aged 65 to 85 with active or convalescent COVID-19. Input material: peripheral blood. V usage is TRBV3-1 (or the pseudogene TRBV3-2) and J usage is TRBJ2-1, with no clear D. The CDR3 sequence: CATAPGTLYNEQFF. The CDR3 DNA reads TGTGCCACCGCACCCGGTACCCTCTACAATGAGCAGTTCTTC.